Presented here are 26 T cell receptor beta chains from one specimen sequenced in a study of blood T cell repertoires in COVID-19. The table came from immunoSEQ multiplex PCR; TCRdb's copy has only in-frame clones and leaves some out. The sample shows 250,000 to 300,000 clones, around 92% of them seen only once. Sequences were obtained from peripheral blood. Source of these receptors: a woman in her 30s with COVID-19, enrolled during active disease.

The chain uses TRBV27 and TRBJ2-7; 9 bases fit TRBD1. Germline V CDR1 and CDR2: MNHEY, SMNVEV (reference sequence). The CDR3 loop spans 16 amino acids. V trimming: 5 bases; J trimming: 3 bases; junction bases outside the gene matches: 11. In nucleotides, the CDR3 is TGTGCCAGCAGTCGCCCGACAGGGGGTCGATACTACGAGCAGTACTTC. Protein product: CASSRPTGGRYYEQYF.

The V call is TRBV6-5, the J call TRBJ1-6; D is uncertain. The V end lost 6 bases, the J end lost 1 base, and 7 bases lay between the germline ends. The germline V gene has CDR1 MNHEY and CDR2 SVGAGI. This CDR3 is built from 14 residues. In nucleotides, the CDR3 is TGTGCCAGCAGGGTCGGTTCCTATAATTCACCCCTCCACTTT. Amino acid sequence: CASRVGSYNSPLHF.

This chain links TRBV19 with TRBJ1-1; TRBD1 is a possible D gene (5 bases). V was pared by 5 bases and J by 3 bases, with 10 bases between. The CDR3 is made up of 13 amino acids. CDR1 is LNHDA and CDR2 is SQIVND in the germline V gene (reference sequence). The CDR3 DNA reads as TGTGCCAGTAGTGCAACAGGAGACACTGAAGCTTTCTTT. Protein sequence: CASSATGDTEAFF.

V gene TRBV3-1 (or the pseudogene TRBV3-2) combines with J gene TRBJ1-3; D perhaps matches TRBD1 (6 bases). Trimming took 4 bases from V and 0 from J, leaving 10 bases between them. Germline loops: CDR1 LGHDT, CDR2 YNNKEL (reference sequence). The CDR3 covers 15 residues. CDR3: CASSPTGGSGNTIYF. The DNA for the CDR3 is TGTGCCAGCAGCCCGACAGGCGGCTCTGGAAACACCATATATTTT.

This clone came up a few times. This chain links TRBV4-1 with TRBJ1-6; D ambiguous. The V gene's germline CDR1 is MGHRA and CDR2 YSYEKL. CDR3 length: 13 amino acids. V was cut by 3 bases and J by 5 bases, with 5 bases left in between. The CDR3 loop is CASSQGNNSPLHF. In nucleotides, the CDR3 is TGCGCCAGCAGCCAGGGCAATAATTCACCCCTCCACTTT.

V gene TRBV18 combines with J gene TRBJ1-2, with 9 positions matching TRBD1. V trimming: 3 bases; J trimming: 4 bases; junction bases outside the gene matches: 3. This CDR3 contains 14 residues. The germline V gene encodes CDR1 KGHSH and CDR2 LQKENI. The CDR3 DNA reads TGTGCCAGCTCACCCGGGACAGGGACCTATGGCTACACCTTC. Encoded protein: CASSPGTGTYGYTF.

CDR3 region: CASSSSVDEQYF. CDR3 sequence (DNA): TGTGCCAGCAGTTCGAGCGTAGACGAGCAGTACTTC. This rearrangement joins TRBV12-3 or TRBV12-4 to TRBJ2-7; D uncertain. V was shortened by 4 bases and J by 5 bases, with 9 bases between the two germline ends. This CDR3 spans 12 amino acids.

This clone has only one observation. The CDR3 nucleotides read TGTGCCAGCGCTAATTCACTAGGGACTATTCAGCATACGCAGTATTTT. Amino acid sequence: CASANSLGTIQHTQYF. V and J are TRBV11-2 and TRBJ2-3; 7 nucleotides line up with TRBD2. The CDR3 has 16 amino acids. Germline trimming cut 8 bases from V and 7 bases from J; bases unmatched to any gene: 18. The germline V gene has CDR1 SGHAT and CDR2 FQNNGV.

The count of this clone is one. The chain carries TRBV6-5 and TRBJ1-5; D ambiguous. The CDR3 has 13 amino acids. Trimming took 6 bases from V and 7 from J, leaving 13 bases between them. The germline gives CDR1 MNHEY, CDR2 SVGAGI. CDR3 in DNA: TGTGCCAGCAGGGTCGACGGAGGGCAGCCCCAGCATTTT. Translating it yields CASRVDGGQPQHF.

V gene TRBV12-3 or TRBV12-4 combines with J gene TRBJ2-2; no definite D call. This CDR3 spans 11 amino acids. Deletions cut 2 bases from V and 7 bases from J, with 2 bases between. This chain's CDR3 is CASSLLGELFF. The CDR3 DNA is TGTGCCAGCAGTTTACTCGGGGAGCTGTTTTTT.

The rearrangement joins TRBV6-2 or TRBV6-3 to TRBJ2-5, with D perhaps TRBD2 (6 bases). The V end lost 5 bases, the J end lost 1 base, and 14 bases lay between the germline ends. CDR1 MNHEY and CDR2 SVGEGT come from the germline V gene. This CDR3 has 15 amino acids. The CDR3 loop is CASSDGLGLQETQYF. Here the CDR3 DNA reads TGTGCCAGCAGTGATGGGTTGGGACTCCAAGAGACCCAGTACTTC.

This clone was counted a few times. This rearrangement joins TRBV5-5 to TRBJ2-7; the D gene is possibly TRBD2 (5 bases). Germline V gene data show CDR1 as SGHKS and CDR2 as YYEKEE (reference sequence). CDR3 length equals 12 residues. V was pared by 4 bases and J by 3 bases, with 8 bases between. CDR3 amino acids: CASSRDYYEQYF. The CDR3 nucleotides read TGTGCCAGCAGCCGGGATTACTACGAGCAGTACTTC.

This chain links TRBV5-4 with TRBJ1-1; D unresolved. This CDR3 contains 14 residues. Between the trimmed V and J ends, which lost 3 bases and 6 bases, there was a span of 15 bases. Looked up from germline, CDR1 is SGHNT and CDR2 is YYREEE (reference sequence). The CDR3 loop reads CASSSSISFSEAFF. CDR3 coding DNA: TGTGCCAGCAGCTCCTCCATAAGCTTTTCTGAAGCTTTCTTT.

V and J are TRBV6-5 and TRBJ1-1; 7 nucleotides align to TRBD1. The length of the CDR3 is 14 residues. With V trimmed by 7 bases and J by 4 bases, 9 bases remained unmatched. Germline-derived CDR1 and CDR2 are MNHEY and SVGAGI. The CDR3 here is CASTTGDRGTEAFF. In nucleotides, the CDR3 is TGTGCCAGCACCACAGGGGACCGGGGCACTGAAGCTTTCTTT.

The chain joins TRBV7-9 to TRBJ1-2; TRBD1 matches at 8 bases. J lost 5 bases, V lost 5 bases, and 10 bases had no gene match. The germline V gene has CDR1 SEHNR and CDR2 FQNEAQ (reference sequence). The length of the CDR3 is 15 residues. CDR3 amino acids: CASSEAGGIYYGYTF. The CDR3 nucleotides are TGTGCCAGCAGCGAAGCAGGGGGCATTTATTATGGCTACACCTTC.

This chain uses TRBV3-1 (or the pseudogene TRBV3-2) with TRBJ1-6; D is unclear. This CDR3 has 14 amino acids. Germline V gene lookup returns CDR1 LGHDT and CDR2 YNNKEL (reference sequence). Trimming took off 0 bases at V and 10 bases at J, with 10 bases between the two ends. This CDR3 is CASSQDPGWSPLHF. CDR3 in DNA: TGTGCCAGCAGCCAAGATCCCGGGTGGTCACCCCTCCACTTT.

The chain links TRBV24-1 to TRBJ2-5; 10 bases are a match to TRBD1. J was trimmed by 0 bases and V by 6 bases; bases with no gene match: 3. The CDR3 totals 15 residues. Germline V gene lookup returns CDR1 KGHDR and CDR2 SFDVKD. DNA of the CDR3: TGTGCCACCAGTCCGGGACAGGGGAACCAAGAGACCCAGTACTTC. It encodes CATSPGQGNQETQYF.

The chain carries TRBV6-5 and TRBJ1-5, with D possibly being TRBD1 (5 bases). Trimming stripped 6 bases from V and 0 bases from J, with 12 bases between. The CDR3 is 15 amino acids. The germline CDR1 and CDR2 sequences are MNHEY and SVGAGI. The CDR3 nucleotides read TGTGCCAGCAGGACAGACACCCTTAGCAATCAGCCCCAGCATTTT. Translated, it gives CASRTDTLSNQPQHF.

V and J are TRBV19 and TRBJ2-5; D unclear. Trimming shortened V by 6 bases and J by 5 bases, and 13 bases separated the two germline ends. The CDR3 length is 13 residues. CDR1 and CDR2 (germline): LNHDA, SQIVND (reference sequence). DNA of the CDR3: TGTGCCAGTAGCCCCGGGTCGACGGAGACCCAGTACTTC. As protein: CASSPGSTETQYF.

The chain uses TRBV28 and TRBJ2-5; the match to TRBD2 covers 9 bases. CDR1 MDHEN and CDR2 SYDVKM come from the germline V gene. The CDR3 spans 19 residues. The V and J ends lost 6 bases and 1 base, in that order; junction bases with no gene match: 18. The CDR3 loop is CASRDGAGGGVTTQETQYF. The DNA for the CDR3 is TGTGCCAGCAGAGATGGAGCGGGGGGCGGAGTTACAACCCAAGAGACCCAGTACTTC. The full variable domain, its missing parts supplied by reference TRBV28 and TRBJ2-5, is DVKVTQSSRYLVKRTGEKVFLECVQDMDHENMFWYRQDPGLGLRLIYFSYDVKMKEKGDIPEGYSVSREKKERFSLILESASTNQTSMYLCASRDGAGGGVTTQETQYFGPGTRLLVL.

The CDR3 sequence: CASSPLGQGASGNTIYF. CDR3 DNA sequence: TGTGCCAGCAGTCCGCTGGGACAGGGGGCTTCTGGAAACACCATATATTTT. The chain employs TRBV28 and TRBJ1-3; 12 nucleotides align to TRBD1. Per germline, CDR1 MDHEN and CDR2 SYDVKM. The junction had 6 bases not matched to a gene; V was cut back by 5 bases and J by 1 base. The length of the CDR3 is 17 residues.

The CDR3 DNA sequence: TGTGCCAGCAGCCTGCTAGCGGGGGAAAACATTCAGTACTTC. This gives the protein CASSLLAGENIQYF. The rearrangement links TRBV5-5 to TRBJ2-4; TRBD2 matches 10 bases. The CDR3 consists of 14 residues. Germline V lookup: CDR1 SGHKS, CDR2 YYEKEE (reference sequence). The V gene end was trimmed by 4 bases and the J gene end by 5 bases; junction bases not matched to a gene: 3.

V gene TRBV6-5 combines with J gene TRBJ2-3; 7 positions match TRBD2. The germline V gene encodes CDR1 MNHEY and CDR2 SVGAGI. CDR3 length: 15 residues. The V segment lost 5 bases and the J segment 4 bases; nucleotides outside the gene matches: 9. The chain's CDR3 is CASSPRLASADTQYF. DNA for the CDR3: TGTGCCAGCAGTCCTCGACTAGCTTCCGCAGATACGCAGTATTTT.

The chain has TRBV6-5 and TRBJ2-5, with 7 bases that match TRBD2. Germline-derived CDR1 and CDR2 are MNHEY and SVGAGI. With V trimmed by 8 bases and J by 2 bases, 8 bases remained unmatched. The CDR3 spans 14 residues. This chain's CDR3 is CASYSLAVQETQYF. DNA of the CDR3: TGTGCCAGCTATAGCCTAGCGGTACAAGAGACCCAGTACTTC.

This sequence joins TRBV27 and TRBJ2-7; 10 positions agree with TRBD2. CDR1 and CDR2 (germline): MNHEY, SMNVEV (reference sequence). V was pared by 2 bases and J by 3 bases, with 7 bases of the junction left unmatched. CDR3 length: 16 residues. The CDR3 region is CASSLVSGGLYYEQYF. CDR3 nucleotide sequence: TGTGCCAGCAGTTTAGTTAGCGGGGGGCTATACTACGAGCAGTACTTC.

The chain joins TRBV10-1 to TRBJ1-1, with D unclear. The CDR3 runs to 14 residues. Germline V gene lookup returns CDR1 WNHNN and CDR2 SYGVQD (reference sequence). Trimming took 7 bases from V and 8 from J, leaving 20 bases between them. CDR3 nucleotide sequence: TGCGCCAGCACCGAATCGTCGGGGTCCGCAGAAGCTTTCTTT. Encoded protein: CASTESSGSAEAFF.